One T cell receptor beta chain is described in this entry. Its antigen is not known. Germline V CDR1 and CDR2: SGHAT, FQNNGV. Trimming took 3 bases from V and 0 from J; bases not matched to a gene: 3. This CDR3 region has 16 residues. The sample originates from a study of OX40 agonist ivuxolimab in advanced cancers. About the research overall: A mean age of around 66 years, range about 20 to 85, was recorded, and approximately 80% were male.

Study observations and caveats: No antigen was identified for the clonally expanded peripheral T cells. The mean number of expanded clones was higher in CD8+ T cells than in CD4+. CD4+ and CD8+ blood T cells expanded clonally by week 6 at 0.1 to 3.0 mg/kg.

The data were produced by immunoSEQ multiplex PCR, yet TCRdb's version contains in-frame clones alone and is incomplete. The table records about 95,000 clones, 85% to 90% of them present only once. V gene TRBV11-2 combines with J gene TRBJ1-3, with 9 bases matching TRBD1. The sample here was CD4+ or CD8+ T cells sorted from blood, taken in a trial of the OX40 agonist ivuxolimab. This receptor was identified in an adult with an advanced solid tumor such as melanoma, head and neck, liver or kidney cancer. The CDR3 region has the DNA TGTGCCAGCAGCTTTACAGGGGGCATCTCTGGAAACACCATATATTTT. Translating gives CASSFTGGISGNTIYF.